The 12 T cell receptor beta chains below were found in one sample sequenced in a study of CD8 T cells in Susac syndrome. A quantity of about 0.5 to 1 ug RNA underwent reverse transcription using random hexamers. TCRdb reprocessed the immunoSEQ multiplex PCR reads with MiXCR, giving one entry per CDR3 protein. Found here are approximately 300,000 distinct CDR3 sequences, 65% to 90% of them singletons; the top ten hold 0.2% to 0.25%. Sequencing was done on a sample of CD8+ T cells from PBMCs. These receptors were taken from a human donor with multiple sclerosis.

There are a few counts of this clonotype. V and J are TRBV6-1 and TRBJ1-2; weak D call: TRBD1 (5 bases). This CDR3 region has 13 residues. Germline V CDR1 and CDR2: MNHNS, SASEGT. The V end lost 5 bases, the J end lost 1 base, and 8 bases lay between the germline ends. The CDR3 nucleotides read TGTGCCAGCAGTCAGACAGTTAACTATGGCTACACCTTC. Translated: CASSQTVNYGYTF.

This sequence joins TRBV14 and TRBJ2-5; possibly TRBD2 for D (5 bases). This CDR3 has 14 amino acids. The germline V gene has CDR1 SGHDN and CDR2 FVKESK. V lost 1 base, J lost 2 bases, and 8 bases lay in between. DNA of the CDR3: TGTGCCAGCAGCCAAGCCGGGGTGCAAGAGACCCAGTACTTC. Its protein product is CASSQAGVQETQYF.

The J gene is TRBJ2-2, the V gene TRBV7-9; no firm D call. Trimming removed 1 base from V and 0 bases from J, with 9 bases in between. Germline V CDR1 and CDR2: SEHNR, FQNEAQ (reference sequence). The CDR3 consists of 16 residues. For the CDR3, the DNA is TGTGCCAGCAGCTTAGAGGTTACCGCGAACACCGGGGAGCTGTTTTTT. Translated: CASSLEVTANTGELFF. The complete variable domain, with remaining parts taken from reference TRBV7-9 and TRBJ2-2, reads DTGVSQNPRHKITKRGQNVTFRCDPISEHNRLYWYRQTLGQGPEFLTYFQNEAQLEKSRLLSDRFSAERPKGSFSTLEIQRTEQGDSAMYLCASSLEVTANTGELFFGEGSRLTVL.

The chain joins TRBV9 to TRBJ1-2; 7 positions match TRBD1. This CDR3 spans 14 amino acids. The V segment lost 0 bases and the J segment 4 bases; nucleotides outside the gene matches: 3. Germline CDR1 is SGDLS and CDR2 is YYNGEE. CDR3 loop: CASSVDGTAYGYTF. Here the CDR3 DNA reads TGTGCCAGCAGCGTAGATGGGACAGCCTATGGCTACACCTTC.

V is TRBV4-2 and J is TRBJ2-7; 8 nucleotides match TRBD2. V lost 0 bases, J lost 0 bases, and 4 bases stayed unmatched. The CDR3 has 16 amino acids. Germline loops: CDR1 LGHNA, CDR2 YNFKEQ. The CDR3, as DNA: TGTGCCAGCAGCCAAGAGACTAGCGAACCCTCCTACGAGCAGTACTTC. Protein product: CASSQETSEPSYEQYF.

The chain couples TRBV10-3 to TRBJ2-7, with TRBD1 matching 9 bases. V was clipped by 7 bases and J by 2 bases; unmatched bases: 6. This CDR3 is 14 amino acids long. Germline V CDR1 and CDR2: ENHRY, SYGVKD. This chain's CDR3 is CAINRDREPYEQYF. CDR3 coding DNA: TGTGCCATCAACCGGGACAGGGAACCCTACGAGCAGTACTTC.

The genes are TRBV4-3 and TRBJ2-1; tentatively, D is TRBD1 (7 bases). Trimming stripped 4 bases from V and 3 bases from J, with 13 bases between. Germline V gene data show CDR1 as LGHNA and CDR2 as YSLEER. The CDR3 has 15 residues. The CDR3 nucleotides read TGCGCCAGCAGCCCGGAGGGGGCGAGCTACAATGAGCAGTTCTTC. This sequence encodes CASSPEGASYNEQFF.

The chain employs TRBV19 and TRBJ2-7; 7 bases match TRBD1. Germline assignment: CDR1 LNHDA and CDR2 SQIVND (reference sequence). CDR3 length equals 13 residues. V was pared by 10 bases and J by 3 bases, with 9 bases of the junction left unmatched. The chain's CDR3 is CATSPGQIYEQYF. For the CDR3, the DNA is TGTGCCACCTCTCCGGGACAGATCTACGAGCAGTACTTC. The whole variable domain, remainder taken from reference TRBV19 and TRBJ2-7, is DGGITQSPKYLFRKEGQNVTLSCEQNLNHDAMYWYRQDPGQGLRLIYYSQIVNDFQKGDIAEGYSVSREKKESFPLTVTSAQKNPTAFYLCATSPGQIYEQYFGPGTRLTVT.

This clonotype appeared a single time. The chain has TRBV27 and TRBJ1-2; 8 positions agree with TRBD1. This CDR3 has 17 residues. Germline CDR1 reads MNHEY; CDR2 reads SMNVEV (reference sequence). The V segment lost 1 base and the J segment 6 bases; nucleotides outside the gene matches: 13. The CDR3 DNA reads TGTGCCAGCAGTTTATGGGGCCGGGACAGGACGTGGAATGGCTACACCTTC. Encoded protein: CASSLWGRDRTWNGYTF.

The V call is TRBV6-5, the J call TRBJ1-5; D call uncertain. V was trimmed by 2 bases and J by 12 bases, leaving 23 bases between them. This CDR3 is 16 amino acids long. Germline CDR1 MNHEY, CDR2 SVGAGI. CDR3 bases: TGTGCCAGCAGTTACCGCCCCCCAGGTGGCGATCAGTTCCAGCATTTT. Translation: CASSYRPPGGDQFQHF.

The CDR3 protein is CSVLGQATEAFF. CDR3 bases: TGCAGTGTTTTGGGACAGGCCACTGAAGCTTTCTTT. The chain carries TRBV20-1 and TRBJ1-1; TRBD1 agrees at 8 bases. The CDR3 covers 12 residues. CDR1 is DFQATT and CDR2 is SNEGSKA in the germline V gene (reference sequence). V shed 7 bases, J shed 4 bases, and the junction held 5 bases outside the gene matches.

The rearrangement uses TRBV7-8 and TRBJ1-2; no reliable D call. Germline lookup yields CDR1 SGHVS and CDR2 FQNEAQ. The V end lost 6 bases, the J end lost 0 bases, and 8 bases lay between the germline ends. The CDR3 contains 13 residues. For the CDR3, the DNA is TGTGCCAGCAGGGGCAGCCCTAACTATGGCTACACCTTC. This translates into CASRGSPNYGYTF.